These 5 T cell receptor beta chains share one sample of origin, sequenced in a study of response to subunit inactivated influenza vaccine. TCRdb redid the calling of the RT-PCR reads with MiXCR, one entry per CDR3 protein. The profile shows 450,000 to 550,000 distinct CDR3 sequences, about 25% of them singletons. Sample: CD4+ T cells sorted from PBMCs, taken more than 4 days after vaccination. These TCRs come from a man in his fifties or sixties who received an inactivated influenza vaccine.

In regard to this clonotype: A single base separates this from a much larger clone, so it may be a read error. CDR3 amino acids: CSASRLAGQSSCNEQFF. The CDR3 DNA sequence: TGCAGTGCTTCTAGACTAGCGGGACAGAGCTCCTGCAATGAGCAGTTCTTC. This chain connects TRBV20-1 to TRBJ2-1, with 11 bases matching TRBD2. CDR3 length: 17 amino acids. Looked up from germline, CDR1 is DFQATT and CDR2 is SNEGSKA (reference sequence).

This clonotype was detected many times. The chain recombines TRBV6-1 with TRBJ1-5; D is undetermined. Trimming cost V 4 bases and J 0 bases, with 4 bases left between them. CDR1 is MNHNS and CDR2 is SASEGT in the germline V gene. This CDR3 is 13 amino acids long. The CDR3 spells CASSAGSNQPQHF. Written as DNA, the CDR3 is TGTGCCAGCAGTGCAGGTAGCAATCAGCCCCAGCATTTT.

The chain recombines TRBV6-2 or TRBV6-3 with TRBJ2-1, with 7 bases fitting TRBD2. CDR3 length: 17 residues. Germline values: CDR1 MNHEY, CDR2 SVGEGT. J gave up 11 bases and V 4 bases, and 20 bases lay outside the gene matches. The CDR3 DNA sequence: TGTGCCAGCAGTTCGACCAGGCGGGGGTGGATTATTGAGAAGCAGTTCTTC. Residues: CASSSTRRGWIIEKQFF.

V usage is TRBV29-1 and J usage is TRBJ2-1, with a weak D call TRBD2 (5 bases). Germline values: CDR1 SQVTM, CDR2 ANQGSEA. The ends were cut back, 6 bases at V and 4 bases at J, with 13 bases in the middle. The CDR3 totals 13 residues. The CDR3 sequence is CSVRAEVYNEQFF. In DNA form, the CDR3 reads TGCAGCGTGAGAGCGGAGGTTTACAATGAGCAGTTCTTC.

The chain employs TRBV11-1 and TRBJ2-3; 7 nucleotides match TRBD2. J was trimmed by 5 bases and V by 1 base; bases with no gene match: 6. The CDR3 spans 15 residues. Germline CDR1 is SGHAT and CDR2 is FQDESV (reference sequence). CDR3: CASSLERGRRDTQYF. The CDR3 DNA follows: TGTGCCAGCAGCTTAGAGCGGGGAAGGAGAGATACGCAGTATTTT.